This T cell receptor beta chain stems from a study of cytomegalovirus exposure and HLA in healthy donors. Study-wide context: An earlier analysis identified under 130 million unique TCR beta sequences in approximately 170 million T cells. Study-wide results and caveats: Sequence variants that were highly shared formed a cluster that was likely a sequencing artifact.

Turning to this clone: Its antigen is still unknown.

The PCR had 60 Vbeta and 13 Jbeta primers. The data were produced by immunoSEQ multiplex PCR, yet TCRdb's version contains in-frame clones alone and is incomplete. Here the sample spans under 85,000 clones, about 78% being singletons. The V gene lost 6 bases and the J gene lost 6 bases, with 12 bases spanning the gap. Per germline, CDR1 SSHAT and CDR2 FNYEAQ (reference sequence). This CDR3 spans 13 amino acids. Material: PBMCs. The rearrangement uses TRBV7-7 and TRBJ2-1; D may be TRBD2 (5 bases). This sequence was found in a man aged 18 to 30 in good health and CMV-seronegative. CDR3 protein: CASSISSGNEQFF. In DNA, the CDR3 is TGTGCCAGCAGTATATCCAGCGGCAATGAGCAGTTCTTC.